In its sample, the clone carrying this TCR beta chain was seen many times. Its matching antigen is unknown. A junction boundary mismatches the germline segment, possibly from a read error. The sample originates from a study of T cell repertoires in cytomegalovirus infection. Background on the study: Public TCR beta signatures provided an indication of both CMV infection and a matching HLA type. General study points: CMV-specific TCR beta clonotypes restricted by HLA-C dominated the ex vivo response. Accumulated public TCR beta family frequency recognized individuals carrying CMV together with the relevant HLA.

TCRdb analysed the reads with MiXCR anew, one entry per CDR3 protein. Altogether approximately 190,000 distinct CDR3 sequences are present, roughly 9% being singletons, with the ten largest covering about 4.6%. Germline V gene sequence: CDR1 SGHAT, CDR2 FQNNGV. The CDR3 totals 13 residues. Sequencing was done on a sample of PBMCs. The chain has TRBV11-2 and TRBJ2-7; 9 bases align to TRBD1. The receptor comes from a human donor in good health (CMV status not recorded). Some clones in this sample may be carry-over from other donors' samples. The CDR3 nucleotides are TGTGCCAGCAGCTTAGCGGTGTCGGGACAGGGTTTCTTC. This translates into CASSLAVSGQGFF.